The clone carrying this T cell receptor beta chain was recorded a few times. What it binds is unknown. This CDR3 spans 16 amino acids. V dropped 0 bases and J dropped 3 bases, with 13 bases sitting between them. CDR1 LNHNV and CDR2 YYDKDF come from the germline V gene (reference sequence). The data derive from a study of cytomegalovirus exposure and HLA in healthy donors. Points from the study as a whole: Diagnosis of cytomegalovirus status made by the classifier reportedly showed high specificity and sensitivity. Analyses of presence/absence relied on an assumption of roughly uniform sequencing depth across donors. Earlier analysis yielded a pattern in which most TCR beta V segments were productive about 90% or about 30% of the time.

PCR amplification relied on 60 Vbeta primers (plus 13 Jbeta primers). As processed by the authors: Around 83 million unique TCR beta chains, roughly 11 million shared, were counted in a later analysis. Sequencing was performed with immunoSEQ multiplex PCR; in TCRdb, only in-frame clones are kept and a portion is missing. The V and J calls and the clone size are those of that table, but D and trimming were determined from the DNA. The data show about 180,000 clones, 77% seen once. Sequenced: PBMCs. The TCR originated in a man aged 18 to 30 in good health and CMV-seronegative. This chain connects TRBV15 to TRBJ2-3, with a tentative D call TRBD1 (5 bases). The CDR3 protein is CATSREKGRSTDTQYF. In nucleotides, the CDR3 is TGTGCCACCAGCAGAGAAAAGGGGCGTTCGACAGATACGCAGTATTTT.